This TCR beta chain was sequenced during a study of cytomegalovirus exposure and HLA in healthy donors. Study-wide background: The same platform as the roughly 700 first-cohort repertoires was used for the roughly 130 validation repertoires, a later analysis reported.

About this clone: Its target is unknown.

The assay was immunoSEQ multiplex PCR, and TCRdb's table has in-frame clones only and misses some. Here the sample spans fewer than 150,000 clones, more than 70% being singletons. General study results and limits: Some TCR beta chains (around 180 of them) were listed as cytomegalovirus-associated.

V lost 6 bases and J lost 5; bases outside the gene matches: 4. Germline V gives CDR1 MNHEY, CDR2 SVGAGI. The CDR3 is 12 residues long. The receptor's source is a man younger than 35 in good health and CMV-seronegative. The chain is built from TRBV6-5 and TRBJ2-7, with TRBD1 identical over 7 bases. Sequencing input: PBMCs. CDR3 region: CASRTGNDEQYF. CDR3 sequence (DNA): TGTGCCAGCAGGACAGGGAACGACGAGCAGTACTTC.